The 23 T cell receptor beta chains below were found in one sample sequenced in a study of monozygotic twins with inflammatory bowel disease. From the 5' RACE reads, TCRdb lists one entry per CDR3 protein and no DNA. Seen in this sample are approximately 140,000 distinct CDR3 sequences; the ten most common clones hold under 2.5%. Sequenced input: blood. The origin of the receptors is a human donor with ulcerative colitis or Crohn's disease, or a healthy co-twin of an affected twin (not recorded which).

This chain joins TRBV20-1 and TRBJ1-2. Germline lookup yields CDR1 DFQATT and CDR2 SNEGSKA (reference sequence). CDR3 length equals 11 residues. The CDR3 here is CSARRGVGYTF.

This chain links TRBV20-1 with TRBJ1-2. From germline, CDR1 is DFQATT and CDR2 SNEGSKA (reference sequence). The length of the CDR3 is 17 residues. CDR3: CSASLAAGALRIYGYTF.

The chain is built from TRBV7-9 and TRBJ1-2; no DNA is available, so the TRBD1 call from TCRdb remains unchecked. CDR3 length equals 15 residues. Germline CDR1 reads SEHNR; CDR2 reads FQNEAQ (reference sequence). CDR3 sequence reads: CASSGQGGYDYGYTF. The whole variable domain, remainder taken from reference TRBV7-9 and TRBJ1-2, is DTGVSQNPRHKITKRGQNVTFRCDPISEHNRLYWYRQTLGQGPEFLTYFQNEAQLEKSRLLSDRFSAERPKGSFSTLEIQRTEQGDSAMYLCASSGQGGYDYGYTFGSGTRLTVV.

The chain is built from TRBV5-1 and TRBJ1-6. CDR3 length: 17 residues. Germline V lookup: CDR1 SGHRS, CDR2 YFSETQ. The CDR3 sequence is CASSLAPRDRRNSPLHF.

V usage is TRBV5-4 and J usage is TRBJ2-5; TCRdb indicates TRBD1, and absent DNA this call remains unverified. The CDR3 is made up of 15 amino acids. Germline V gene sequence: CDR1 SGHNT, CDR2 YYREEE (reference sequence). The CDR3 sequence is CASSLGQGLGETQYF.

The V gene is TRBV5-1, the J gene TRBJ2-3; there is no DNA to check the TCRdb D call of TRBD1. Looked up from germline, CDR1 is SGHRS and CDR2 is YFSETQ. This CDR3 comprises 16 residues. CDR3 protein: CASSSQGQGNTDTQYF.

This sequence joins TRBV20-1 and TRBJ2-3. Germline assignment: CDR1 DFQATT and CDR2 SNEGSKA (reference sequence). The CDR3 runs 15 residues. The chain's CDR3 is CSARDPMLGADTQYF.

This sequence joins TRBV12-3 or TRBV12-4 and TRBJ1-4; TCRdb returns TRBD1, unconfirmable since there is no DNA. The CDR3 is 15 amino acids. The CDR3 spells CASSFVGAANEKLFF.

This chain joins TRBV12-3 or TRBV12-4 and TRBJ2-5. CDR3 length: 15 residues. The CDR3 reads CASSLALLLQETQYF.

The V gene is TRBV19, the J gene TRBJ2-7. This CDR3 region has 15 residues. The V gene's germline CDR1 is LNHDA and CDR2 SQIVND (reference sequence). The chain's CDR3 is CASSPIEGVAYEQYF.

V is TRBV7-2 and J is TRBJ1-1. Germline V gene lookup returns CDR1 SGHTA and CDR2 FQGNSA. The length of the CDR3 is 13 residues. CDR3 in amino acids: CASSSNPNTEAFF. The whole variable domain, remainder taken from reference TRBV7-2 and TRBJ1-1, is GAGVSQSPSNKVTEKGKDVELRCDPISGHTALYWYRQSLGQGLEFLIYFQGNSAPDKSGLPSDRFSAERTGGSVSTLTIQRTQQEDSAVYLCASSSNPNTEAFFGQGTRLTVV.

The CDR3 loop is CASIPDRVSNEQYF. The rearrangement uses TRBV28 and TRBJ2-7; TCRdb returns TRBD1, unconfirmable since there is no DNA. Germline assignment: CDR1 MDHEN and CDR2 SYDVKM. This CDR3 has 14 residues.

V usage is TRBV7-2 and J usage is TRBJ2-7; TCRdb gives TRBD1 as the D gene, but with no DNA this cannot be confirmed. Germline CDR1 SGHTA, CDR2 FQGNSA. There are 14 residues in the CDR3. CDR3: CASSFIRTGAEQYF.

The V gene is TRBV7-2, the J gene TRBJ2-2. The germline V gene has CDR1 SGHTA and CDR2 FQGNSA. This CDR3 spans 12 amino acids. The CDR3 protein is CASSSSAGELFF.

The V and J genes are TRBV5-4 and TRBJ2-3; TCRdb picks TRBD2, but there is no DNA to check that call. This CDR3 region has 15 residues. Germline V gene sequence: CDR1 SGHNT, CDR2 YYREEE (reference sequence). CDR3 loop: CASSRRAGGPDTQYF.

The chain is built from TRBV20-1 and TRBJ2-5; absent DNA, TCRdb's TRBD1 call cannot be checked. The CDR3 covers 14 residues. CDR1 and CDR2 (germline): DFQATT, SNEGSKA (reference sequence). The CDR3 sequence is CSARVVDRQETQYF.

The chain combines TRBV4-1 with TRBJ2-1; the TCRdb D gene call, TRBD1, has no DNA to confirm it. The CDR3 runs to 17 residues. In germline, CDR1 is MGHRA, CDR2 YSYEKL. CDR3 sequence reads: CASSQDQGVWRDNEQFF.

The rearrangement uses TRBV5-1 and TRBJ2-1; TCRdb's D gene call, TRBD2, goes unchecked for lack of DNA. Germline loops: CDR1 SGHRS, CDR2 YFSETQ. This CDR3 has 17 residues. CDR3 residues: CASSTGLAGDFSNEQFF.

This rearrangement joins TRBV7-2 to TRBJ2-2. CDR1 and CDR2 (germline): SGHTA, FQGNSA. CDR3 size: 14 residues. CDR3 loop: CASSLGSRTGELFF.

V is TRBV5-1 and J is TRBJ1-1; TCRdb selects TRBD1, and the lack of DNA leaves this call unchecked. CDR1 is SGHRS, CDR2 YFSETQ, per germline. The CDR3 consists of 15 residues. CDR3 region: CASRGQQTGRTEAFF.

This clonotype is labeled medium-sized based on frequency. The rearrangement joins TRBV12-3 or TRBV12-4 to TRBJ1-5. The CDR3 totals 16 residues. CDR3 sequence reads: CASSLLPETANQPQHF.

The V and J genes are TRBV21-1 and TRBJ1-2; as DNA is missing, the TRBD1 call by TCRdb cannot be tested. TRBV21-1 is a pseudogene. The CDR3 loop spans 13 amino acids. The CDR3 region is CASSPNPPGGYTF.

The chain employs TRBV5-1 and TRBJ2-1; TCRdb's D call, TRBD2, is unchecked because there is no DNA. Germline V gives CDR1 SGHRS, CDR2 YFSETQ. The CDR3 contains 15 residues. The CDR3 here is CASSLDSGGYNEQFF.